The next 7 T cell receptor beta chains were all read from a single sample in a study of blood T cell repertoires in COVID-19 (dated by TCRdb to 2019 to 2021). The receptor library was made with the immunoSEQ multiplex PCR assay. Entries here come from immuneACCESS through TCRdb and include only in-frame sequences with V and J called. Some clones fail to appear in such tables; in the studies checked, an unresolved V gene covers under half of the shortfall, and the cause of the remainder is unknown. The sample yields 90,000 to 150,000 clones; 85% to 90% were counted once. Around 4.2% of the sample comes from the top ten. The sequenced sample consisted of peripheral blood. Receptors originate from a man aged 55 to 70 with acute or convalescent COVID-19.

The V call is TRBV5-1, the J call TRBJ1-2; D is perhaps TRBD1 (6 bases). The CDR3 has 16 amino acids. Germline CDR1 and CDR2: SGHRS and YFSETQ. V was cut by 0 bases and J by 1 base, with 13 bases left in between. The CDR3 here is CASSLDLGQNNYGYTF. The CDR3 nucleotides read TGCGCCAGCAGCTTGGATCTTGGACAGAATAACTATGGCTACACCTTC.

This clone was counted a few times. V and J are TRBV27 and TRBJ1-3; 9 nucleotides line up with TRBD1. Germline V gene sequence: CDR1 MNHEY, CDR2 SMNVEV (reference sequence). Trimming removed 3 bases from V and 3 bases from J; junction bases left unmatched: 6. This CDR3 contains 16 residues. CDR3 in DNA: TGTGCCAGCAGTTTTTCCGGGACAGGGTATGGAAACACCATATATTTT. Its protein is CASSFSGTGYGNTIYF.

The gene calls are TRBV13 and TRBJ1-1, with 7 nucleotides matching TRBD1. CDR1 and CDR2 (germline): PRHDT, FYEKMQ (reference sequence). V was clipped by 5 bases and J by 1 base; unmatched bases: 7. This CDR3 region has 15 residues. This chain's CDR3 is CASSLRDSGNTEAFF. CDR3 nucleotides: TGTGCCAGCAGCCTCCGGGACAGCGGGAACACTGAAGCTTTCTTT.

The genes are TRBV18 and TRBJ1-5, with unresolved D. V lost 2 bases and J lost 4, with 6 bases in between. Germline V lookup: CDR1 KGHSH, CDR2 LQKENI. CDR3 length: 13 residues. The CDR3 coding sequence is TGTGCCAGCTCACCAGAGGTTAATCAGCCCCAGCATTTT. It codes for CASSPEVNQPQHF.

The chain recombines TRBV7-8 with TRBJ2-7, with D possibly TRBD2 on 7 matching bases. Germline V gives CDR1 SGHVS, CDR2 FQNEAQ. V gave up 0 bases and J gave up 3 bases, with 15 bases separating them. The CDR3 has 16 residues. The CDR3 bases are TGTGCCAGCAGCTTAGCCGGGGGGCCTCTGGGCTACGAGCAGTACTTC. Protein sequence: CASSLAGGPLGYEQYF.

This clone was found a few times. This sequence joins TRBV7-8 and TRBJ2-1; 8 bases are a match to TRBD2. V lost 3 bases, J lost 0 bases, and 7 bases stayed unmatched. This CDR3 is built from 17 residues. Per the germline V gene, CDR1 is SGHVS and CDR2 is FQNEAQ. DNA of the CDR3: TGTGCCAGCAGCTTGGGTCGCGGGGGGAGCTCCTACAATGAGCAGTTCTTC. This codes for CASSLGRGGSSYNEQFF. The variable domain in full, with the rest retrieved from reference TRBV7-8 and TRBJ2-1, is GAGVSQSPRYKVAKRGQDVALRCDPISGHVSLFWYQQALGQGPEFLTYFQNEAQLDKSGLPSDRFFAERPEGSVSTLKIQRTQQEDSAVYLCASSLGRGGSSYNEQFFGPGTRLTVL.

The V and J genes are TRBV6-2 or TRBV6-3 and TRBJ2-7, with 9 bases matching TRBD1. The CDR3 is 16 residues long. The germline CDR1 and CDR2 sequences are MNHEY and SVGEGT. J gave up 0 bases and V 6 bases, and 9 bases lay outside the gene matches. Written as DNA, the CDR3 is TGTGCCAGCAGCCCTATACAGGGGGCTAGCTCCTACGAGCAGTACTTC. Translated, it gives CASSPIQGASSYEQYF.